A single T cell receptor (beta chain) is shown here with its context. Its specificity is unknown. The same CDR3 is also encoded by other DNA sequences in this sample. The PCR made use of 60 Vbeta and 13 Jbeta primers. TCRdb's copy holds only in-frame clones and misses some; the assay was immunoSEQ multiplex PCR. The table shows around 250,000 clones, with 80% to 95% occurring only once. Germline loops: CDR1 DFQATT, CDR2 SNEGSKA (reference sequence). CDR3 length equals 11 residues. With 5 bases removed from V and 4 bases from J, the gap between germline ends came to 8 bases. The data were taken from a study of cytomegalovirus exposure and HLA in healthy donors. Study-wide points: More than 150 TCR beta chains were listed as cytomegalovirus-associated.

This sequence was found in a girl aged 2 to 9 in good health and CMV-seronegative. The specimen sequenced was PBMCs. The V call is TRBV20-1, the J call TRBJ1-2, with D uncertain. The CDR3 DNA follows: TGCAGTGCTTCCGATAGCTATGGCTACACCTTC. This encodes CSASDSYGYTF.